These T cell receptor beta chains were read from a single sample in a study of identical twins. TCRdb processed the 5' RACE reads anew with MiXCR; each CDR3 protein has one entry. The repertoire holds 220,000 or so distinct CDR3 sequences, with 7% as singletons. The same data also went into a second study, on yellow fever vaccine responses in identical twins.

The sequencing sample was made of memory (CD45RO+) T cells sorted from blood. These receptors were collected from a woman aged 18-29 years in good health. The CDR3 runs from the conserved cysteine through the conserved F or W. Each record gives: D gene, V gene, J gene, clone size, CDR3 DNA, CDR3 protein. D genes are given only for firm matches. Rows give clone size only sometimes, using once, few, many, or a class for an expanded clone.

d_call: TRBD2; v_call: TRBV2; j_call: TRBJ2-1; clone_size: NA; cdr3_nt: TGTGCCAGCAGTGAAACCCCTCTAGCGGGAGGGACCTACAATGAGCAGTTCTTC; cdr3_aa: CASSETPLAGGTYNEQFF
d_call: NA; v_call: TRBV2; j_call: TRBJ2-3; clone_size: NA; cdr3_nt: TGTGCCAGCAGCATCCAAGATACGCAGTATTTT; cdr3_aa: CASSIQDTQYF
d_call: NA; v_call: TRBV3-1; j_call: TRBJ1-1; clone_size: NA; cdr3_nt: TGTGCCAGCAGCCCTTCATGGGGGTACTACACTGAAGCTTTCTTT; cdr3_aa: CASSPSWGYYTEAFF
d_call: NA; v_call: TRBV10-3; j_call: TRBJ1-1; clone_size: NA; cdr3_nt: TGTGCCATCAGGCCGGCTGGGAACACTGAAGCTTTCTTT; cdr3_aa: CAIRPAGNTEAFF
d_call: NA; v_call: TRBV5-1; j_call: TRBJ2-7; clone_size: NA; cdr3_nt: TGCGCCAGCAGCTTGATGGGTTCGGGGTACGAGCAGTACTTC; cdr3_aa: CASSLMGSGYEQYF
d_call: NA; v_call: TRBV28; j_call: TRBJ2-2; clone_size: few; cdr3_nt: TGTGCCAGCAGTACTAGTAACACCGGGGAGCTGTTTTTT; cdr3_aa: CASSTSNTGELFF
d_call: NA; v_call: TRBV27; j_call: TRBJ2-3; clone_size: few; cdr3_nt: TGTGCCAGCAGCCGAGGTTACGGTGCTGGCACAGATACGCAGTATTTT; cdr3_aa: CASSRGYGAGTDTQYF
d_call: NA; v_call: TRBV10-2; j_call: TRBJ1-1; clone_size: NA; cdr3_nt: TGCGCCAGCAGTGAGTCTTACACTGAAGCTTTCTTT; cdr3_aa: CASSESYTEAFF
d_call: NA; v_call: TRBV15; j_call: TRBJ2-2; clone_size: NA; cdr3_nt: TGTGCCACCAGCAGACCTAGGGCACAGGGAAATGGGGAGCTGTTTTTT; cdr3_aa: CATSRPRAQGNGELFF
d_call: NA; v_call: TRBV3-1; j_call: TRBJ1-1; clone_size: many; cdr3_nt: TGTGCCAGCAGCCAAGTCGTCGGGACACCGAACACTGAAGCTTTCTTT; cdr3_aa: CASSQVVGTPNTEAFF
d_call: NA; v_call: TRBV19; j_call: TRBJ2-3; clone_size: few; cdr3_nt: TGTGCCAGTAGTCCCCAGGCATATCCCACAGATACGCAGTATTTT; cdr3_aa: CASSPQAYPTDTQYF
d_call: NA; v_call: TRBV15; j_call: TRBJ2-1; clone_size: many; cdr3_nt: TGTGCCACCAGCAAAGATCTAGATATCTACAATGAGCAGTTCTTC; cdr3_aa: CATSKDLDIYNEQFF
d_call: TRBD1; v_call: TRBV6-6; j_call: TRBJ1-1; clone_size: NA; cdr3_nt: TGTGCCAGCCAGATGGGGACAGGGCGAAAAGCTTTCTTT; cdr3_aa: CASQMGTGRKAFF
d_call: NA; v_call: TRBV5-1; j_call: TRBJ2-1; clone_size: many; cdr3_nt: TGCGCCAGCAGCCCCCTAGGGATGAGAGAAAATGAGCAGTTCTTC; cdr3_aa: CASSPLGMRENEQFF
d_call: TRBD1; v_call: TRBV5-6; j_call: TRBJ2-1; clone_size: NA; cdr3_nt: TGTGCCAGCAGCACTCGACAGGGGTCTAGCTCCTACAATGAGCAGTTCTTC; cdr3_aa: CASSTRQGSSSYNEQFF
d_call: NA; v_call: TRBV20-1; j_call: TRBJ2-3; clone_size: NA; cdr3_nt: TGCAGTGCTAGTGGTTGGAGGGCCGAAGTAGATACGCAGTATTTT; cdr3_aa: CSASGWRAEVDTQYF
d_call: NA; v_call: TRBV2; j_call: TRBJ1-1; clone_size: many; cdr3_nt: TGTGCCAGCAGGAGACAGTGGAACACTGAAGCTTTCTTT; cdr3_aa: CASRRQWNTEAFF
d_call: TRBD1; v_call: TRBV6-5; j_call: TRBJ1-1; clone_size: NA; cdr3_nt: TGTGCCAGCAGTCACAGGGGTTCGGGCACTGAAGCTTTCTTT; cdr3_aa: CASSHRGSGTEAFF
d_call: NA; v_call: TRBV28; j_call: TRBJ2-1; clone_size: many; cdr3_nt: TGTGCCAGCACCAAACTCCCTCGGTACAATGAGCAGTTCTTC; cdr3_aa: CASTKLPRYNEQFF
d_call: NA; v_call: TRBV20-1; j_call: TRBJ2-3; clone_size: many; cdr3_nt: TGCAGTATAGCGGATCTTAGCACAGATACGCAGTATTTT; cdr3_aa: CSIADLSTDTQYF
d_call: NA; v_call: TRBV10-3; j_call: TRBJ1-1; clone_size: many; cdr3_nt: TGTGCCCCCGGTGGGTGGGGGCCTTACTTCATGAACACTGAAGCTTTCTTT; cdr3_aa: CAPGGWGPYFMNTEAFF
d_call: TRBD2; v_call: TRBV5-4; j_call: TRBJ2-1; clone_size: NA; cdr3_nt: TGTGCCAGCAGCTTGGATCCTAGCGGGGGTTACAATGAGCAGTTCTTC; cdr3_aa: CASSLDPSGGYNEQFF
d_call: TRBD1; v_call: TRBV28; j_call: TRBJ1-2; clone_size: NA; cdr3_nt: TGTGCCAGCAGTTTAGTGTTTTGGGGACAGGGACCCTATGGCTACACCTTC; cdr3_aa: CASSLVFWGQGPYGYTF
d_call: NA; v_call: TRBV6-5; j_call: TRBJ2-5; clone_size: NA; cdr3_nt: TGTGCCAGCAGTTACTTGTTTGGAGCCCAAGAGACCCAGTACTTC; cdr3_aa: CASSYLFGAQETQYF
d_call: NA; v_call: TRBV11-3; j_call: TRBJ2-1; clone_size: many; cdr3_nt: TGTGCCAGCAGCTTAGGACGGGACACCTCTGAGCAGTTCTTC; cdr3_aa: CASSLGRDTSEQFF
d_call: NA; v_call: TRBV12-3/TRBV12-4; j_call: TRBJ1-6; clone_size: NA; cdr3_nt: TGTGCCAGCAGTTCGCGGACGGGATCACCCCTCCACTTT; cdr3_aa: CASSSRTGSPLHF
d_call: TRBD2; v_call: TRBV11-2; j_call: TRBJ2-3; clone_size: NA; cdr3_nt: TGTGCCAGCAGTCCCGGCGGGGGGTACACAGATACGCAGTATTTT; cdr3_aa: CASSPGGGYTDTQYF